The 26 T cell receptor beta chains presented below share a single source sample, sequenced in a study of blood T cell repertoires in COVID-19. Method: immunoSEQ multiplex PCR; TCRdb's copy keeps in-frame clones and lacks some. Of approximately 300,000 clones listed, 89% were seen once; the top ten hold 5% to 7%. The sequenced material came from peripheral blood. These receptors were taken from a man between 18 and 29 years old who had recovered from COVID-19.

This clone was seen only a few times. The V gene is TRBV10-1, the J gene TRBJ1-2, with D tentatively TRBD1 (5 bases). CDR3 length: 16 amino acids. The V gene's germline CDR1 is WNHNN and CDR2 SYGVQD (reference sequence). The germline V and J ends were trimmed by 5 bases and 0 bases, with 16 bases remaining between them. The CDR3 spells CASSLRGTKTNYGYTF. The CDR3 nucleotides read TGCGCCAGCAGTCTTCGCGGGACCAAAACTAACTATGGCTACACCTTC.

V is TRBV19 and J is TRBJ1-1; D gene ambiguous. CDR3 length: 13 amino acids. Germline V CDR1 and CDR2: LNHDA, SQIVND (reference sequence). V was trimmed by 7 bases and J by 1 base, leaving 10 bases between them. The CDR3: CASTPWPNTEAFF. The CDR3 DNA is TGTGCCAGTACCCCGTGGCCGAACACTGAAGCTTTCTTT.

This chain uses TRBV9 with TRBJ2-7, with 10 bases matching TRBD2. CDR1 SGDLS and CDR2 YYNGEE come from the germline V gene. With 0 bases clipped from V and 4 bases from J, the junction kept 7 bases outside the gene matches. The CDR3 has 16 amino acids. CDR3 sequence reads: CASSVAGLAGVYEQYF. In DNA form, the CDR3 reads TGTGCCAGCAGCGTAGCTGGTCTAGCGGGAGTTTACGAGCAGTACTTC.

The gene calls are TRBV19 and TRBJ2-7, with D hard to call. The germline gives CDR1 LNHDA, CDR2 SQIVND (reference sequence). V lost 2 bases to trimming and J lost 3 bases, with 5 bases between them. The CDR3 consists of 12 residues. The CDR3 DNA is TGTGCCAGTAGTATATCCCGCTACGAGCAGTACTTC. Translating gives CASSISRYEQYF.

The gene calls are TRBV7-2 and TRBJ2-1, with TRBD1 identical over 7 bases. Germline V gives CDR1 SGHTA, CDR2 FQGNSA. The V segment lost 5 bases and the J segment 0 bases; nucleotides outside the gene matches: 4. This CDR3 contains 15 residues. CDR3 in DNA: TGTGCCAGCAGCCAAGGACAGGTCTCCTACAATGAGCAGTTCTTC. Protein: CASSQGQVSYNEQFF.

DNA of the CDR3: TGTGCCAGCAGCCATTATTGGGGGGTCGAAGAGACCCAGTACTTC. This gives the protein CASSHYWGVEETQYF. This rearrangement joins TRBV3-1 (or the pseudogene TRBV3-2) to TRBJ2-5; weak D call: TRBD2 (6 bases). V lost 3 bases and J lost 3, with 14 bases in between. CDR1 is LGHDT and CDR2 is YNNKEL in the germline V gene (reference sequence). CDR3 size: 15 residues.

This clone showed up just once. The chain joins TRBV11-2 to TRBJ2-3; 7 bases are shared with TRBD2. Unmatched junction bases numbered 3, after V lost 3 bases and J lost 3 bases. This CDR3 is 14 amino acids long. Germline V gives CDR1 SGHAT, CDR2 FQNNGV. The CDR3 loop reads CASSFTSETDTQYF. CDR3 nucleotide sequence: TGTGCCAGCAGCTTTACTAGCGAGACAGATACGCAGTATTTT.

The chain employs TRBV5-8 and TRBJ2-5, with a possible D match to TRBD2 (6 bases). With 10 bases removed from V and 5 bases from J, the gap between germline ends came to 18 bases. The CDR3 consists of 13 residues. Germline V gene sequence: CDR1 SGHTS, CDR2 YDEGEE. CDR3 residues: CADGPAGLETQYF. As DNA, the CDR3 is TGTGCCGATGGGCCAGCGGGCCTGGAGACCCAGTACTTC.

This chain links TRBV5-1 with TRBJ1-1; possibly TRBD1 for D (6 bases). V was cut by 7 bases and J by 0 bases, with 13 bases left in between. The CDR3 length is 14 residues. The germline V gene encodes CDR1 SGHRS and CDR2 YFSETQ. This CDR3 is CASGRGLMNTEAFF. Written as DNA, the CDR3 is TGCGCCAGCGGCAGGGGATTAATGAACACTGAAGCTTTCTTT.

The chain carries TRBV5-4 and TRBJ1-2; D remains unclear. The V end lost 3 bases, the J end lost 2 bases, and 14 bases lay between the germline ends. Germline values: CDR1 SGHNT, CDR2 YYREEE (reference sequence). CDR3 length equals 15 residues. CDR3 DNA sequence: TGTGCCAGCAGCTCGGCCCAGGTTGGGAACTATGGCTACACCTTC. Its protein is CASSSAQVGNYGYTF.

The CDR3 nucleotides are TGTGCCAGCGCCCCCGGGATTGGCGAGACCCAGTACTTC. Its translation is CASAPGIGETQYF. The V and J genes are TRBV6-5 and TRBJ2-5, with D possibly TRBD2 on 5 matching bases. The ends were cut back, 8 bases at V and 5 bases at J, with 15 bases in the middle. Germline V gene data show CDR1 as MNHEY and CDR2 as SVGAGI. CDR3 length: 13 residues.

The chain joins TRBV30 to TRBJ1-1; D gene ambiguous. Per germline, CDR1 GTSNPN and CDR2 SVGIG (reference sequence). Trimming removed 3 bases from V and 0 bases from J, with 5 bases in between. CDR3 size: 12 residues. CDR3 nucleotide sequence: TGTGCCTGGAGCCAGATGAACACTGAAGCTTTCTTT. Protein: CAWSQMNTEAFF.

The CDR3 DNA sequence: TGTGCCAGCACCCCCGCGGGACAGGGGTCCTACAATGAGCAGTTCTTC. Amino acids: CASTPAGQGSYNEQFF. V is TRBV5-6 and J is TRBJ2-1, with 10 bases aligning to TRBD1. The CDR3 is 16 residues long. The V gene end was trimmed by 6 bases and the J gene end by 1 base; junction bases not matched to a gene: 7. The V gene's germline CDR1 is SGHDT and CDR2 YYEEEE.

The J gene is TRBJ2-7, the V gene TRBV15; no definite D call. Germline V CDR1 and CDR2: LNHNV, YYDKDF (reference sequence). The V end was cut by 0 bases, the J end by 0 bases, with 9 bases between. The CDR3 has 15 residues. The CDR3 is CATSREGSPSYEQYF. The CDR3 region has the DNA TGTGCCACCAGCAGAGAGGGCTCCCCCTCCTACGAGCAGTACTTC.

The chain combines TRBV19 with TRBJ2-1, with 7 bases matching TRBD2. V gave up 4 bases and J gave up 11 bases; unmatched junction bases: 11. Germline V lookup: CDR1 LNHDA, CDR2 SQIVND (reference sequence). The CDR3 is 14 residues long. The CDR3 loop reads CASSTQGSGWQQFF. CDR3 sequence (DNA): TGTGCCAGTAGTACCCAGGGTAGCGGGTGGCAGCAGTTCTTC.

As DNA, the CDR3 is TGTGCCTGGACCCCAGGGGGCGCTGATGGCTACACCTTC. The encoded protein is CAWTPGGADGYTF. This chain connects TRBV30 to TRBJ1-2; TRBD1 matches at 8 bases. CDR1 is GTSNPN and CDR2 is SVGIG in the germline V gene (reference sequence). Trimming removed 4 bases from V and 6 bases from J; junction bases left unmatched: 7. The CDR3 totals 13 residues.

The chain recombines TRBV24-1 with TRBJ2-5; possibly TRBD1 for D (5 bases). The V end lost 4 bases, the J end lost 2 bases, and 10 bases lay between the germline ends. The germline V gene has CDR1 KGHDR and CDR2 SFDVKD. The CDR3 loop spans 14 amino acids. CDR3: CATSDRDSQETQYF. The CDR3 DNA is TGTGCCACCAGTGACAGAGACAGTCAAGAGACCCAGTACTTC.

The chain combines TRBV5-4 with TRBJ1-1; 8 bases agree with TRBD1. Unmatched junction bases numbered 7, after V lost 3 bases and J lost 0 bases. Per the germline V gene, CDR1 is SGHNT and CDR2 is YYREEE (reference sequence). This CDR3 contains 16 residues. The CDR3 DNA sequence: TGTGCCAGCAGCTCACTGGACAGGGAAATGAACACTGAAGCTTTCTTT. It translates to CASSSLDREMNTEAFF.

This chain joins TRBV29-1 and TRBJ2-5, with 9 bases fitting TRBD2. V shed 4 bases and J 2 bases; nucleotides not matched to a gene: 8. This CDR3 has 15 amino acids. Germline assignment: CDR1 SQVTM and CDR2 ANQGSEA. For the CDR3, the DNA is TGCAGCGTTGGGCCTAGCGGGGCCTTACAAGAGACCCAGTACTTC. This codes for CSVGPSGALQETQYF.

As DNA, the CDR3 is TGTGCCAGCAGCTTAAAGAGGATGGGTGCCTACACCTTC. It encodes CASSLKRMGAYTF. The rearrangement links TRBV11-2 to TRBJ1-2; D is uncertain. The CDR3 sequence is 13 residues long. Trimming took off 2 bases at V and 10 bases at J, with 14 bases between the two ends. Germline values: CDR1 SGHAT, CDR2 FQNNGV. The variable domain in full, with the rest retrieved from reference TRBV11-2 and TRBJ1-2, is EAGVAQSPRYKIIEKRQSVAFWCNPISGHATLYWYQQILGQGPKLLIQFQNNGVVDDSQLPKDRFSAERLKGVDSTLKIQPAKLEDSAVYLCASSLKRMGAYTFGSGTRLTVV.

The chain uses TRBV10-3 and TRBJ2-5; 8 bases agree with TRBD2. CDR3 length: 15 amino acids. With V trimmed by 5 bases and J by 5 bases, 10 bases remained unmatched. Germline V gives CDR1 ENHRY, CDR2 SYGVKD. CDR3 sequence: CAISSGLAPWETQYF. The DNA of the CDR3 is TGTGCCATCAGTTCTGGACTAGCTCCCTGGGAGACCCAGTACTTC.

The DNA for the CDR3 is TGTGCCAGCAGCCCCCGACTGGACTCCTCGGAGCAGTACTTC. This codes for CASSPRLDSSEQYF. The V and J genes are TRBV7-9 and TRBJ2-7, with TRBD2 as a possible D gene (5 bases). V was cut by 5 bases and J by 7 bases, with 18 bases left in between. This CDR3 contains 14 residues. The germline gives CDR1 SEHNR, CDR2 FQNEAQ (reference sequence).

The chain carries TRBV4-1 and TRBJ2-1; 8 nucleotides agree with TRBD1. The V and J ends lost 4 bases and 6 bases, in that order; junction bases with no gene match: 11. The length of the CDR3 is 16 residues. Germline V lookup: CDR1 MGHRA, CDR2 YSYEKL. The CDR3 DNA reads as TGCGCCAGCAGCCGATATCAAGACAGGGGAGGCAATGAGCAGTTCTTC. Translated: CASSRYQDRGGNEQFF.

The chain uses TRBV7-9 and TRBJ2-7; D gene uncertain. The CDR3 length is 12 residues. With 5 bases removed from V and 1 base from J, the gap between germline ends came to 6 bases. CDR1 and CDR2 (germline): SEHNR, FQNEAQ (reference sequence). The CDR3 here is CASSQWSYEQYF. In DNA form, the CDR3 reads TGTGCCAGCAGCCAGTGGTCCTACGAGCAGTACTTC.

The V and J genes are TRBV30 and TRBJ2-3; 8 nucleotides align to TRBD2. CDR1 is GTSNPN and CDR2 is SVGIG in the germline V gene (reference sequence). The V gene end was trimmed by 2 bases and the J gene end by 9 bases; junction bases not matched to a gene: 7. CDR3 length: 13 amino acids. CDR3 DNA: TGTGCCTGGAGTTCGAGCGGGAGAAAAACGCAGTATTTT. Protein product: CAWSSSGRKTQYF.

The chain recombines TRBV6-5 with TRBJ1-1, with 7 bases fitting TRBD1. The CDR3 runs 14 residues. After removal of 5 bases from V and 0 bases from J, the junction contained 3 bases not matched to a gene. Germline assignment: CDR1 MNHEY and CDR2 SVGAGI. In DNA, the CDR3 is TGTGCCAGCAGTAACAGGGGATTGAACACTGAAGCTTTCTTT. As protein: CASSNRGLNTEAFF.